This T cell receptor (beta chain) appears in the sequencing data of a study of PD-1 blockade in classical Hodgkin lymphoma. Study outcomes and limitations: Newly diagnosed patients and complete responders had comparable diversity at baseline.

Assay used: immunoSEQ multiplex PCR; TCRdb lists only in-frame clones, some missing. This sample has about 24,000 clones, with about 83% found just once. This clone was recorded once. Its antigen is not known. Relapse after autologous stem cell transplantation occurred in every patient, and brentuximab vedotin exposure varied. Purification of CD4+ T cells from thawed PBMCs was achieved by magnetic negative selection. Sequenced material: CD4+ T cells from blood, taken at baseline. This clonotype originated in a human donor with classical Hodgkin lymphoma.

The CDR3 spells CASSRDRGAETQYF. Written as DNA, the CDR3 is TGTGCCAGCAGCCGCGACAGGGGGGCAGAGACCCAGTACTTC. J is TRBJ2-5 and V is TRBV7-9, with TRBD1 matching over 9 bases. The CDR3 covers 14 residues. Per the germline V gene, CDR1 is SEHNR and CDR2 is FQNEAQ (reference sequence). Trimming at V came to 5 bases and at J to 4 bases, leaving 5 bases not matched to a gene.